This T cell receptor beta chain appears in the sequencing data of a study of T cell responses to AZD1222 COVID-19 vaccine. Clones were sequenced by immunoSEQ multiplex PCR, and TCRdb holds only the in-frame ones, with some missing. The table includes tens of thousands of clones, roughly 80% detected once. A word on this clone: Its antigen is currently unknown.

Findings and limits, study-wide: Females outnumbered males among donors, who were mostly white British; clonal diversity was possibly underestimated.

The source was peripheral blood, collected on day 0 of MenACWY control vaccination. This TCR derives from an adult in good health.

The CDR3 nucleotides are TGTGCCACCACCTCGACTAGCGGGACCGGGGGGACCCAGTACTTC. This gives the protein CATTSTSGTGGTQYF. The chain has TRBV6-5 and TRBJ2-5; TRBD2 matches 11 bases. This CDR3 has 15 amino acids. After removal of 10 bases from V and 7 bases from J, the junction contained 14 bases not matched to a gene. CDR1 is MNHEY and CDR2 is SVGAGI in the germline V gene.